The 3 T cell receptor beta chains given below trace back to one sample, sequenced in a study of a mutant IDH1 vaccine in newly diagnosed glioma (dated by TCRdb to 2020 to 2023). No antigen has been assigned to these receptors. The protocol used for the library was the immunoSEQ multiplex PCR assay. Entries here come from immuneACCESS through TCRdb and include only in-frame sequences with V and J called. Some clones fail to appear in such tables; in the studies checked, an unresolved V gene covers under half of the shortfall, and the cause of the remainder is unknown. A total of roughly 45,000 clones appear in this sample, approximately 84% of them only once. 2% to 2.5% of the sample comes from the top ten. What the time point label conveys for this sample: week 23, last vaccination. Each vaccine dose was 300 ug of a 20-mer mutant IDH1 peptide in Montanide, given subcutaneously with topical imiquimod.

The sequences come from PBMCs, collected from a glioma patient whose treatment included an IDH1 peptide vaccine. The receptors originated from a woman aged 18-29 years with glioma. Some clones in this sample may be carry-over from other donors' samples.

The V and J genes are TRBV6-6 and TRBJ2-7, with D possibly matching TRBD1 (5 bases). CDR3 length equals 13 residues. Germline lookup yields CDR1 MNHNY and CDR2 SVGAGI (reference sequence). Trimming removed 7 bases from V and 1 base from J, with 11 bases in between. The CDR3 loop is CASKEDSSYEQYF. The CDR3 DNA reads TGTGCCAGCAAAGAAGACAGTTCCTACGAGCAGTACTTC.

The chain has TRBV7-9 and TRBJ2-7; D remains unclear. Germline V lookup: CDR1 SEHNR, CDR2 FQNEAQ (reference sequence). The CDR3 totals 11 residues. Trimming took 3 bases from V and 4 from J, leaving 4 bases between them. For the CDR3, the DNA is TGTGCCAGCAGCTTTTCTTACGAGCAGTACTTC. It codes for CASSFSYEQYF. The full variable domain, rest sourced from reference TRBV7-9 and TRBJ2-7, is DTGVSQNPRHKITKRGQNVTFRCDPISEHNRLYWYRQTLGQGPEFLTYFQNEAQLEKSRLLSDRFSAERPKGSFSTLEIQRTEQGDSAMYLCASSFSYEQYFGPGTRLTVT.

The chain has TRBV29-1 and TRBJ2-5, with TRBD1 matching 11 bases. V was pared by 6 bases and J by 5 bases, with 5 bases of the junction left unmatched. The CDR3 is 13 amino acids. Germline V gives CDR1 SQVTM, CDR2 ANQGSEA. The CDR3: CSVDRGLGETQYF. In nucleotides, the CDR3 is TGCAGCGTGGACAGGGGGCTCGGGGAGACCCAGTACTTC.